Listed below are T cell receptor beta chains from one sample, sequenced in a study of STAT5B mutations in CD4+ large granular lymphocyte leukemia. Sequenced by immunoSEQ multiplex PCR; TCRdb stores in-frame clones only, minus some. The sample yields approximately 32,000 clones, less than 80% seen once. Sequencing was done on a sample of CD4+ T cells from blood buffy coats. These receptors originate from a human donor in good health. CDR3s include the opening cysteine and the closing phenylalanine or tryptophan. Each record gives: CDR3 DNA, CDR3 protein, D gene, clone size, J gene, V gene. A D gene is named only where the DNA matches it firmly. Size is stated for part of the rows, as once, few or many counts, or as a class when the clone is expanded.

TGTGCCACCAGCAGAGAGGGATTCCGTAACGACAATGAGCAGTTCTTC,CATSREGFRNDNEQFF,.,.,TRBJ2-1,TRBV15
TGTGCCAGCAGGGGGGCCCAGTCGGGGACCCAGTACTTC,CASRGAQSGTQYF,.,.,TRBJ2-5,TRBV6-5
TGTGCCAGCAGCTTGGGGCCCATAACTTCTGGAAACACCATATATTTT,CASSLGPITSGNTIYF,.,.,TRBJ1-3,TRBV5-6
TGTGCCAGCACTGCAGGGGGGGAAGGCTATGGCTACACCTTC,CASTAGGEGYGYTF,TRBD1,.,TRBJ1-2,TRBV7-9
TGTGCCAGCAGTGAAGGGGGCACCTTAGATACGCAGTATTTT,CASSEGGTLDTQYF,.,.,TRBJ2-3,TRBV6-1
TGCAGCGTGAGGACAGGGATAGTTGGCTACACCTTC,CSVRTGIVGYTF,TRBD1,.,TRBJ1-2,TRBV29-1
TGTGCCAGCAGAAAGGACCGAGATCAGCCCCAGCATTTT,CASRKDRDQPQHF,.,.,TRBJ1-5,TRBV2
TGTGCCAGCAGTTACCGTCTAGTAGATGGCTACACCTTC,CASSYRLVDGYTF,.,.,TRBJ1-2,TRBV6-5
TGTGCCAGCAGTTTTGGGACACCCTACGAGCAGTACTTC,CASSFGTPYEQYF,.,once,TRBJ2-7,TRBV28
TGTGCCAGCAGTCCCCCTTCGGGACAGGTTTCACCCCTCCACTTT,CASSPPSGQVSPLHF,TRBD1,few,TRBJ1-6,TRBV28
TGTGCCAGCAGTTTCGACAGGGGAGCATACGAGCAGTACTTC,CASSFDRGAYEQYF,TRBD1,.,TRBJ2-7,TRBV6-5
TGTGCCAGCAGCTTAGGTCCTCTGGCGGGGGGATACGGGGAGCTGTTTTTT,CASSLGPLAGGYGELFF,TRBD2,.,TRBJ2-2,TRBV7-2
TGTGCCAGCAGCTTACAGGGGCAGAACACTGAAGCTTTCTTT,CASSLQGQNTEAFF,TRBD1,few,TRBJ1-1,TRBV2
TGTGCCAGCAGTGAACCTCAGGGACAAGAGACCCAGTACTTC,CASSEPQGQETQYF,.,.,TRBJ2-5,TRBV25-1
TGTGCCAGCTCCGACCACAATGAGCAGTTCTTC,CASSDHNEQFF,.,.,TRBJ2-1,TRBV6-5